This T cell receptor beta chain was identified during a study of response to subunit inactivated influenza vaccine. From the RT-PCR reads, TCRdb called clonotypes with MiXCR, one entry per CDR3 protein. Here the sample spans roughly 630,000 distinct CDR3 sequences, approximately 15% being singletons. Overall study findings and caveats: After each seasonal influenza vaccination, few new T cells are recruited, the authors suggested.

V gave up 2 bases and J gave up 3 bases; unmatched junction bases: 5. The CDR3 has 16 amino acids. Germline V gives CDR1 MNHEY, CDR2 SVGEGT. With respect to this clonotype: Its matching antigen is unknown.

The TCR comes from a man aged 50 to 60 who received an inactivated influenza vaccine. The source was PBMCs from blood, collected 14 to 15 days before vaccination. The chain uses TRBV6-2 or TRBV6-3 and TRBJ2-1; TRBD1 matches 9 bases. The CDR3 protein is CASSYVLGQGYNEQFF. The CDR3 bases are TGTGCCAGCAGTTACGTCCTGGGACAGGGCTACAATGAGCAGTTCTTC.